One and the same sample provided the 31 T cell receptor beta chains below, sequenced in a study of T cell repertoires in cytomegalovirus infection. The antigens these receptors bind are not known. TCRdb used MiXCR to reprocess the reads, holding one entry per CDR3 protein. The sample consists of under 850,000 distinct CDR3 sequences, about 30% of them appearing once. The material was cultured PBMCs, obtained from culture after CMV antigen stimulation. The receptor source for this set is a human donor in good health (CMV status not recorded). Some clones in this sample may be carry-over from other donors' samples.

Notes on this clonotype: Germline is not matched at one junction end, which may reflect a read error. Here the CDR3 reads CASSLALSGGTGTQYF. Written as DNA, the CDR3 is TGTGCCAGCAGCTTAGCTCTGAGCGGGGGCACAGGTACGCAGTATTTT. V usage is TRBV7-9 and J usage is TRBJ2-3, with 8 positions matching TRBD2. Germline V lookup: CDR1 SEHNR, CDR2 FQNEAQ (reference sequence). CDR3 length equals 16 residues.

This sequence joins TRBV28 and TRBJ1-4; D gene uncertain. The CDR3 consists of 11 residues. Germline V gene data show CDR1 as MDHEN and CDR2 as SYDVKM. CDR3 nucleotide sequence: TGTGGTCAGTCAGGAGAGGAAAAACTGTTTTTT. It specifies CGQSGEEKLFF.

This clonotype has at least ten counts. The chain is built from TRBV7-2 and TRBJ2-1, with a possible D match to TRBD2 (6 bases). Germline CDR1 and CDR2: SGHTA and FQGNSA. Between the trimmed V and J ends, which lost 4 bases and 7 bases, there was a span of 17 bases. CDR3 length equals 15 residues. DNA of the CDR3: TGTGCCAGCAGCTACCTCTCGGGAGTGGTGAATGAGCAGTTCTTC. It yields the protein CASSYLSGVVNEQFF.

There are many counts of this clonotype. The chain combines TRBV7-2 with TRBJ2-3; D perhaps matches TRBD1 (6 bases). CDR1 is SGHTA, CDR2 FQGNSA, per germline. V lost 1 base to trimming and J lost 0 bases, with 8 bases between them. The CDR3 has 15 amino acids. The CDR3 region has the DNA TGTGCCAGCAGCTTAGACAGGGTTAGCACAGATACGCAGTATTTT. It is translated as CASSLDRVSTDTQYF.

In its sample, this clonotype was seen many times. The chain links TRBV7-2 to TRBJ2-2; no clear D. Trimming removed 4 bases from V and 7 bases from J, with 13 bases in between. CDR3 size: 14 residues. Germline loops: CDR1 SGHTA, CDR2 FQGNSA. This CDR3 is CASSSQRVVGELFF. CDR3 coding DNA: TGTGCCAGCAGCTCACAAAGGGTTGTCGGGGAGCTGTTTTTT.

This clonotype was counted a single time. In nucleotides, the CDR3 is TGTGCCAGCGGCCGCGTGATCCAAGAGACCCAGTACTTC. Its protein is CASGRVIQETQYF. The rearrangement uses TRBV12-3 or TRBV12-4 and TRBJ2-5; unclear D gene. V was trimmed by 8 bases and J by 1 base, leaving 11 bases between them. The CDR3 totals 13 residues.

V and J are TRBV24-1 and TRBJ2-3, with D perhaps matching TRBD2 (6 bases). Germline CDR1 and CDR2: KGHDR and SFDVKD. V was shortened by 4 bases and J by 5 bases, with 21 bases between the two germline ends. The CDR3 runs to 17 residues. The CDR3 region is CATSDPISSASRDTQYF. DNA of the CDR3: TGTGCCACCAGTGACCCAATCTCTAGCGCCTCTCGAGATACGCAGTATTTT.

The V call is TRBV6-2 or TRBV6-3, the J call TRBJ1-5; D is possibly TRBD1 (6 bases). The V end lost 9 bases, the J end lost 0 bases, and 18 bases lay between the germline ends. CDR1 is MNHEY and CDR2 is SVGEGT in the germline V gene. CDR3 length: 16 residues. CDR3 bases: TGTGCCAGTCCCGGGGACATAGGGGATAGCAATCAGCCCCAGCATTTT. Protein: CASPGDIGDSNQPQHF.

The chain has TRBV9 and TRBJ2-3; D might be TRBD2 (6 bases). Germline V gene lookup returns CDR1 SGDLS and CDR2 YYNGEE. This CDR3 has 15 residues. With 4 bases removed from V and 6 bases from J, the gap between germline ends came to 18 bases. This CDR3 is CASSISRERTDTQYF. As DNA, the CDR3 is TGTGCCAGCAGCATCAGTCGGGAGCGAACGGATACGCAGTATTTT.

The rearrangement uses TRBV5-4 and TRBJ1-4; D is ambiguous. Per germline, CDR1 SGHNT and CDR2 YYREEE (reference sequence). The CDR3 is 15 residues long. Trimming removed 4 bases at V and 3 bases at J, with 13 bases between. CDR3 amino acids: CASSLSPGANEKLFF. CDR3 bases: TGTGCCAGCAGCCTTAGCCCGGGAGCTAATGAAAAACTGTTTTTT.

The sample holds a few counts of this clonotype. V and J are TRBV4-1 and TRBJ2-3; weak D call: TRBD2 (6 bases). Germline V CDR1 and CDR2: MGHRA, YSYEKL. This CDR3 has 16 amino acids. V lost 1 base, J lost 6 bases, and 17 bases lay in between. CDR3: CASSQVHGSGVDTQYF. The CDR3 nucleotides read TGCGCCAGCAGCCAAGTTCACGGGAGTGGGGTCGATACGCAGTATTTT.

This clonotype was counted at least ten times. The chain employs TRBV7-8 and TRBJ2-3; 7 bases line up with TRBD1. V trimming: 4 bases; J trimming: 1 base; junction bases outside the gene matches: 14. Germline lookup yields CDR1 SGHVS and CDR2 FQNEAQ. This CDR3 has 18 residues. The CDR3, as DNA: TGTGCCAGCAGCTATTGTCGGGACAGTCAACGCTGCACAGATACGCAGTATTTT. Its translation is CASSYCRDSQRCTDTQYF.

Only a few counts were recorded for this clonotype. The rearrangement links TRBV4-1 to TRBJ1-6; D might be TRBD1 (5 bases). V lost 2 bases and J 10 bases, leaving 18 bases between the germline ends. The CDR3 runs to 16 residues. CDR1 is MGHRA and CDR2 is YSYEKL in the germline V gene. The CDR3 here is CASSQPMGRRDSPLHF. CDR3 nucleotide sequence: TGCGCCAGCAGCCAACCCATGGGGAGACGGGACTCACCCCTCCACTTT.

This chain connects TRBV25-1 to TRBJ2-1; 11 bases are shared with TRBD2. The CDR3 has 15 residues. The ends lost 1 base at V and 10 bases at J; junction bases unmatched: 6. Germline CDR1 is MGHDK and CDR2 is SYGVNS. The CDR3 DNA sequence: TGTGCCAGCAGTGAATTCGGACTAGCGGGCAGGGAGCAGTTCTTC. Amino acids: CASSEFGLAGREQFF.

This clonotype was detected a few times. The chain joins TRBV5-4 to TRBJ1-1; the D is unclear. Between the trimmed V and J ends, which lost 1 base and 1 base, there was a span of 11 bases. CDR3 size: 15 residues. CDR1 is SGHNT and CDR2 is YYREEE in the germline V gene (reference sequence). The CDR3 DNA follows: TGTGCCAGCAGCTTGATCGGAGGAGAGAACACTGAAGCTTTCTTT. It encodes CASSLIGGENTEAFF.

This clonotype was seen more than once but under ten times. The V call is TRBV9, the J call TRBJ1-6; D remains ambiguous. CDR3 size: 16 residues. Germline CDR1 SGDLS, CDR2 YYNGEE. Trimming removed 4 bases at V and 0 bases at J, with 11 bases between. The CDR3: CASSPSGSSYNSPLHF. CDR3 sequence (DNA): TGTGCCAGCAGCCCCTCAGGAAGCTCCTATAATTCACCCCTCCACTTT.

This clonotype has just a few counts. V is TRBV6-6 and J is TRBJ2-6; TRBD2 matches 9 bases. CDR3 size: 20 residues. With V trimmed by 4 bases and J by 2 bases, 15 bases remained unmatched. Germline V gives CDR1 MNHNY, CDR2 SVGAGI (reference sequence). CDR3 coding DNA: TGTGCCAGCAGTTCTGGCCGGGTGGCGGGAGGGACTACTGGGGCCAACGTCCTGACTTTC. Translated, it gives CASSSGRVAGGTTGANVLTF.

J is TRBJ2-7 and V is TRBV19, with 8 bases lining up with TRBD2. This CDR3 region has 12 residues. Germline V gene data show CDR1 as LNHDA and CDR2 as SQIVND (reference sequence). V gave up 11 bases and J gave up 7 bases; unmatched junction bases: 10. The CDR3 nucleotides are TGTGCCGCGAAAAGACCGGGAGGGGAGCAGTACTTC. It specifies CAAKRPGGEQYF.

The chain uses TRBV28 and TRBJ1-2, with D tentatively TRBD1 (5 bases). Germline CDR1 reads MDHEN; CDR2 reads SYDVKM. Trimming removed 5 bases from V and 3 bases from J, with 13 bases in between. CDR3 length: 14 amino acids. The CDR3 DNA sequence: TGTGCCAGCAGTGCCGGGACCAGGTACTATGGCTACACCTTC. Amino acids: CASSAGTRYYGYTF.

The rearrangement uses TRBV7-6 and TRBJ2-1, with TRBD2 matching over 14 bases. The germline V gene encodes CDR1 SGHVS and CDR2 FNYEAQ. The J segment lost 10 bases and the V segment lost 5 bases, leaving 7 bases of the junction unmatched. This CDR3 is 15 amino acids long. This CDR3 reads CASSRGLAGVWEQFF. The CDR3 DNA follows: TGTGCCAGCAGCCGGGGACTAGCGGGAGTATGGGAGCAGTTCTTC.

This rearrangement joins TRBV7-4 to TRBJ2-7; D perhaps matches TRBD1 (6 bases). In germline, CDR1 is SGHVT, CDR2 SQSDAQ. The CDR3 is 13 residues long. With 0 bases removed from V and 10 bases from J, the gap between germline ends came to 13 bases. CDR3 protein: CASSLAARGGQYF. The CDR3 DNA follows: TGTGCCAGCAGCTTAGCGGCCAGGGGTGGTCAGTACTTC.

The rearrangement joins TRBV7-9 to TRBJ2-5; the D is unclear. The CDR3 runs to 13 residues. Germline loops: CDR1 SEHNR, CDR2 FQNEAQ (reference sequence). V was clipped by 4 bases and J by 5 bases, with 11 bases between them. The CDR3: CASSSLVGETQYF. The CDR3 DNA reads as TGTGCCAGCAGCTCTCTAGTGGGGGAGACCCAGTACTTC.

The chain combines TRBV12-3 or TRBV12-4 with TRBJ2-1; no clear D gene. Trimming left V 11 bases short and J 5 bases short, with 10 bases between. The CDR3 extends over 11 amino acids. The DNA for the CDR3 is TGTGCCTCCAGAAAAAACAATGAGCAGTTCTTC. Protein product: CASRKNNEQFF.

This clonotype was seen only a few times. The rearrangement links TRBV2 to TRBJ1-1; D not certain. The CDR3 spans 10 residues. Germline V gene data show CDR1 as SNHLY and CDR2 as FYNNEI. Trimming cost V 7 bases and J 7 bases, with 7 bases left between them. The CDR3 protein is CASKELEAFF. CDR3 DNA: TGTGCCAGCAAAGAGCTTGAAGCTTTCTTT.

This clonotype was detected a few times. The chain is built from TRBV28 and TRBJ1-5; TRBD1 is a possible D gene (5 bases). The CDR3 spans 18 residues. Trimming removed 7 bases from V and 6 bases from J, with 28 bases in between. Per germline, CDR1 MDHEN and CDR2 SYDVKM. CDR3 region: CASTVLLPRTGGIQPQHF. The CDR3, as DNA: TGTGCCAGCACAGTTTTACTGCCACGCACGGGGGGTATTCAGCCCCAGCATTTT.

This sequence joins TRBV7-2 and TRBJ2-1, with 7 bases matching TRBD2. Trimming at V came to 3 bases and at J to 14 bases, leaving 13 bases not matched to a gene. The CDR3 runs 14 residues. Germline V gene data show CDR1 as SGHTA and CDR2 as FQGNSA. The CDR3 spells CASSLGISRGEEFF. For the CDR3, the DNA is TGTGCCAGCAGCTTGGGAATTTCTCGGGGGGAGGAGTTCTTC.

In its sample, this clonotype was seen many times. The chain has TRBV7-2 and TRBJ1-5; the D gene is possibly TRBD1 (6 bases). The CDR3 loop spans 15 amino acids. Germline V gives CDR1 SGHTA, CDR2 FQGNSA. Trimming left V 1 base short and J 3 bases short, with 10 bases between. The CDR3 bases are TGTGCCAGCAGCTTAGTGGGGGGGGCCAATCAGCCCCAGCATTTT. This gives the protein CASSLVGGANQPQHF.

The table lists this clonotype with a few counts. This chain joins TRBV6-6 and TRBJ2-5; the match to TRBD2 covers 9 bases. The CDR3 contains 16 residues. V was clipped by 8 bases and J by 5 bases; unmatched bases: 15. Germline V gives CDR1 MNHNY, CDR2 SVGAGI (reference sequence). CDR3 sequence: CASAPAGGEFEETQYF. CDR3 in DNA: TGTGCCAGCGCCCCTGCGGGGGGGGAGTTCGAGGAGACCCAGTACTTC.

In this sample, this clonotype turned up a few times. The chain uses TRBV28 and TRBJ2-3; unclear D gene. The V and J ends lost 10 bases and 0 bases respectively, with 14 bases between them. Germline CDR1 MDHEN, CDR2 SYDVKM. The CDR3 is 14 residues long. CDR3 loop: CATSFGASTDTQYF. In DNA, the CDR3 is TGTGCCACCTCTTTCGGCGCCAGCACAGATACGCAGTATTTT.

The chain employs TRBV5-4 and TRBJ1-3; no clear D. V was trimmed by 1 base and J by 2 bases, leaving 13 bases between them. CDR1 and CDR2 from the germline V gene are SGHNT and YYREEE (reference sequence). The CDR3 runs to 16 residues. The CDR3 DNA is TGTGCCAGCAGCTTGCTAAGGGAGGGAGCTGGAAACACCATATATTTT. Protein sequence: CASSLLREGAGNTIYF.

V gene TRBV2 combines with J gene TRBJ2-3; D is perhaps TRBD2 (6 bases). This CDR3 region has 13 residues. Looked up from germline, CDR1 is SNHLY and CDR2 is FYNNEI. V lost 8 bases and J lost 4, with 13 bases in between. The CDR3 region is CASAGRGSDTQYF. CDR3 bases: TGTGCCAGCGCCGGGAGAGGATCAGATACGCAGTATTTT.